This TCR beta chain came from a study of human T cells and chemical hapten exposure. Background on the study: Across samples, TCR yields varied, mostly owing to small differences in pooled library volumes. Study observations and caveats: DPC sensitization left the count of TCRs above 1 in 1000 unchanged.

This sample's time point: patch test 3, about 24 weeks after DPC sensitization. Noted treatment: therapeutic diphenylcyclopropenone sensitization with weekly scalp DPC. This clonotype was recorded many times. Its antigen remains unknown. Germline CDR1 reads MNHEY; CDR2 reads SVGEGT. V was pared by 7 bases and J by 2 bases, with 15 bases between. The CDR3 is 15 amino acids. In TCRdb, the RACE reads were re-called with MiXCR into one record per CDR3 protein. Of about 64,000 distinct CDR3 sequences listed, 9.5% to 12% are singletons. This sequence originates from a woman between 25 and 40 years old with alopecia areata. Some clones in this sample may be carry-over from other donors' samples. The V call is TRBV6-2 or TRBV6-3, the J call TRBJ1-5, with D unclear. The specimen comprised whole blood, sampled in connection with sensitization to the hapten diphenylcyclopropenone (DPC). CDR3 residues: CASTLAGGGNQPQHF. CDR3 bases: TGTGCCAGCACCCTTGCGGGCGGGGGCAATCAGCCCCAGCATTTT.